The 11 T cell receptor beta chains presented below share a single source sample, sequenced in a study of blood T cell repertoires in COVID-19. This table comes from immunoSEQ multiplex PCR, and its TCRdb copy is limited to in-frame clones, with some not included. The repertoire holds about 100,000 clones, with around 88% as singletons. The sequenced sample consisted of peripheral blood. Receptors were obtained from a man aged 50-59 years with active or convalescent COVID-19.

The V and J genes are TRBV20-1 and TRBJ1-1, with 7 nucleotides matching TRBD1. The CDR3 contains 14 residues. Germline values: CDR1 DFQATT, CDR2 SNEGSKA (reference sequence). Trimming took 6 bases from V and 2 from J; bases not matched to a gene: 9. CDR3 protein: CSASPGQLNTEAFF. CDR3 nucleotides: TGCAGTGCAAGTCCGGGACAGCTAAACACTGAAGCTTTCTTT.

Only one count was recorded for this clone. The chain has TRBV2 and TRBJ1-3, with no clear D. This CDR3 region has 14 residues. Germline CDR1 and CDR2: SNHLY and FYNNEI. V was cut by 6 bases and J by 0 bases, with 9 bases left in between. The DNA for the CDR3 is TGTGCCAGCAGCGACACAGTCTCTGGAAACACCATATATTTT. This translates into CASSDTVSGNTIYF.

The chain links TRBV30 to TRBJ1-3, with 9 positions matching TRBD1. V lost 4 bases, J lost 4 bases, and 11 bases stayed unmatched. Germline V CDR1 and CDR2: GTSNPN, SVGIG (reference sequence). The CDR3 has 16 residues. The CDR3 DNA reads TGTGCCTGGATGTCCGGGACAGGGATGTGGGGAAACACCATATATTTT. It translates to CAWMSGTGMWGNTIYF. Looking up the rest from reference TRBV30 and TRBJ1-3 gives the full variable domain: SQTIHQWPATLVQPVGSPLSLECTVEGTSNPNLYWYRQAAGRGLQLLFYSVGIGQISSEVPQNLSASRPQDRQFILSSKKLLLSDSGFYLCAWMSGTGMWGNTIYFGEGSWLTVV.

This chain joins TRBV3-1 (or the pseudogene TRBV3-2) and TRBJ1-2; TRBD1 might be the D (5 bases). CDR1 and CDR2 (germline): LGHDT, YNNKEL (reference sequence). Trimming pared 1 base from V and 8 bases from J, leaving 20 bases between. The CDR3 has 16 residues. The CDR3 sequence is CASSQGVQGASNGYTF. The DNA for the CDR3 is TGTGCCAGCAGCCAAGGGGTGCAGGGTGCCTCTAACGGCTACACCTTC.

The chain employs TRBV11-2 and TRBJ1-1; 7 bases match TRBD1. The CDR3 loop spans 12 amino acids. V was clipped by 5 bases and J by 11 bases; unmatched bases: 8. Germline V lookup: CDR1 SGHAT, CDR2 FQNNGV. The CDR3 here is CASSPQGGEAFF. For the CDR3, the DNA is TGTGCCAGCAGCCCTCAGGGGGGCGAGGCTTTCTTT.

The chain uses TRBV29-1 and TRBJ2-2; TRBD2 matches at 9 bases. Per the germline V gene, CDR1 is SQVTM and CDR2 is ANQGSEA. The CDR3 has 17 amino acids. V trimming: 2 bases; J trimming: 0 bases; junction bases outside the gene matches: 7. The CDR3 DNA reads TGCAGCGTTGAATGGTCTAGCGGGGAAGCGAACACCGGGGAGCTGTTTTTT. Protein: CSVEWSSGEANTGELFF.

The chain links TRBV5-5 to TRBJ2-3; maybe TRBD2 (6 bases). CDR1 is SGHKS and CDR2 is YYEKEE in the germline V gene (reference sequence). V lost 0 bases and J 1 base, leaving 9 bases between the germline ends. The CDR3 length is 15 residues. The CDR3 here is CASSLVASGTDTQYF. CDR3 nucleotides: TGTGCCAGCAGCTTGGTGGCTAGCGGCACAGATACGCAGTATTTT.

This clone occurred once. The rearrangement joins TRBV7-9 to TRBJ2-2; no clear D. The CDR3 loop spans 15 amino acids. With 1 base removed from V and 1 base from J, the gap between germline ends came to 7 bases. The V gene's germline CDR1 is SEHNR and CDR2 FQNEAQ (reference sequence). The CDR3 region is CASSLGSGNTGELFF. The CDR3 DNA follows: TGTGCCAGCAGCTTAGGGTCCGGGAACACCGGGGAGCTGTTTTTT.

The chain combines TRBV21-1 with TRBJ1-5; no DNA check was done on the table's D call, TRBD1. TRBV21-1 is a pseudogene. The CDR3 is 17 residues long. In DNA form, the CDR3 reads TGTGCCAGCACTCCCGTAGTAACAGGGTTGGCGTGTCAGCCCCAGCATTTT. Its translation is CASTPVVTGLACQPQHF.

CDR3 in amino acids: CASSPEGRTYNSPLHF. Written as DNA, the CDR3 is TGTGCCAGCAGCCCCGAAGGGAGAACCTATAATTCACCCCTCCACTTT. The chain links TRBV11-2 to TRBJ1-6; D remains ambiguous. CDR1 and CDR2 (germline): SGHAT, FQNNGV. There are 16 residues in the CDR3. V dropped 5 bases and J dropped 2 bases, with 13 bases sitting between them.

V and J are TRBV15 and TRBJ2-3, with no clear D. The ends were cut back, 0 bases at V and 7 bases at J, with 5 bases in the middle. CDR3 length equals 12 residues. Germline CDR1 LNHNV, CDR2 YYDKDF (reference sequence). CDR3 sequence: CATSRDLHTQYF. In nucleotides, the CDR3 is TGTGCCACCAGCAGAGATCTACATACGCAGTATTTT. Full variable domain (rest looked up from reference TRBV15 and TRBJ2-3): DAMVIQNPRYQVTQFGKPVTLSCSQTLNHNVMYWYQQKSSQAPKLLFHYYDKDFNNEADTPDNFQSRRPNTSFCFLDIRSPGLGDTAMYLCATSRDLHTQYFGPGTRLTVL.